This T cell receptor (beta chain) derives from a study of shared clonotypes between healthy human individuals (dated by TCRdb to about 2020). For the study in its entirety: A couple of women and three men aged 18 to 49 years were included in the cohort. For each donor, three plates each were used for CD4 naive and CD4 memory, two plates were used for CD8 naive, and one plate was used for CD8 memory. To estimate repertoire size and how much clonotypes are shared between individuals, the study performed deep sequencing of blood TCR repertoires from a handful of healthy adults. Different laboratories and diverse techniques were used to prepare libraries and sequence TCR repertoires, to increase sequencing depth and limit assay-specific biases. Leukapheresis yielded between about 0.9 and 9.5 billion PBMCs per donor.

This clone has more than one count but fewer than ten. The antigen it binds to is not known. Per-base qualities were not stored, and no clone one base away is much larger. Using the deep immunoSEQ assay, TCR CDR3 regions were amplified from genomic DNA by multiplex PCR. Extracted genomic DNA from each cell subset was spread evenly across all wells of several immunoSEQ 96-well plates, with each plate serving as a replicate. For sorted subsets, about 220 ng of genomic DNA, equivalent to roughly 30,000 T cell genomes, went into each replicate PCR. The purified libraries were quantified using a Qubit 3.0 fluorometer, sized with a Bioanalyzer 2100, and then quantified again using the KAPA Library Quantification kit. Every immunoSEQ 96-well plate was sequenced on a separate single-read 150-cycle Illumina NextSeq 550 flow cell. The study's own analysis went as follows. Because the immunoSEQ output held only junctional sequences and lacked quality scores, the filtering could not match the filtering applied to full-length reads. Sequences were annotated with PyIR, a Python wrapper for IgBLAST v1.9, and V/J genes and CDR3 were assigned using IMGT germline references. Any read was removed if the V/J assignment was weak (E-value above 1e-6), the CDR3 was missing, or the read contained stop codons, out-of-frame junctions, or ambiguous translated residues. V3J clonotypes were defined by identical inferred V gene, J gene, and CDR3 amino acid sequence. Percentage overlap between repertoires was calculated by dividing the number of shared unique clonotypes by the size of the smaller repertoire. Three approaches were used to assess repertoire richness: RTK rarefaction, the Chao1 estimator, and Recon v2.1 estimates of unobserved clonotypes. For all TCRbeta clonotypes obtained by the gDNA method from a few donors, generation probabilities were computed with OLGA. TCRdb provides this immuneACCESS table in a form limited to in-frame rearrangements. Some clones are lacking; in checked studies, under half of them reflect an unresolved V gene, and why the rest are absent is not known. Clone size and the V and J calls come from that table; the DNA yielded D and trimming. The sample records some 240,000 clones, 50% to 75% of which are singletons. 11% of the sample goes to the ten largest clones.

Based on the germline V gene (reference sequence), the CDR1 and CDR2 sequences are DFQATT and SNEGSKA. The CDR3 runs 10 amino acids, cysteine and phenylalanine included. CDR3 DNA is the only sequence kept; it has 30 bases, read in frame from the first base. V is reduced by 3 bases and J by 5 bases, leaving a spacing of 4 bases between them. Donors were healthy HIV-negative adults with no recently reported acute infections or vaccinations. All donors were Caucasian adults living in Nashville, Tennessee, USA. Magnetic negative selection was used to enrich CD4+ T cells, after which naive cells were positively selected on CD45RA and the negative fraction became the memory subset. After blood collection by leukapheresis, PBMCs were isolated using Ficoll-Histopaque density gradient centrifugation and then cryopreserved in the vapor phase of liquid nitrogen. Analytical flow cytometry was used to check the purity and quantity of each magnetically sorted T cell population. Genomic DNA was isolated from each sorted fraction and quantified by UV absorbance on a Nanodrop 2000c.

On the study overall, not on this receptor specifically: Approximately 5% of naive CD4, 3.5% of naive CD8, about 2.1% of memory CD4, and around 0.42% of memory CD8 clonotypes were shared across several donors. Pairwise subsampling indicated that sequencing depth was expected to affect the degree of clonotype sharing among donors. Sampling was limited to blood, and TCR repertoires in tissue likely differ from TCR repertoires in blood. The genetic and exposure-history diversity represented was limited by the small number of donors. Compared with non-shared clonotypes, clonotypes shared by all four sorted-subset donors had higher generation probabilities. Incomplete sequencing was indicated by rarefaction of sorted-subset datasets, despite the large sequencing depth. Larger estimated clonotype richness was generally found for naive subsets than for memory subsets.

The chain is assembled from TRBV20-1 and TRBJ1-1, with the D gene uncertain. This clonotype was sampled from a man aged 30 to 39 in good health. Material: memory CD4+ T cells sorted from blood. This specimen's cell subset or site label, per the study, means: CD45RA-negative fraction. The CDR3 here reads CSASKTEAFF. At the DNA level, the sequence is TGCAGTGCTAGTAAAACTGAAGCTTTCTTT.